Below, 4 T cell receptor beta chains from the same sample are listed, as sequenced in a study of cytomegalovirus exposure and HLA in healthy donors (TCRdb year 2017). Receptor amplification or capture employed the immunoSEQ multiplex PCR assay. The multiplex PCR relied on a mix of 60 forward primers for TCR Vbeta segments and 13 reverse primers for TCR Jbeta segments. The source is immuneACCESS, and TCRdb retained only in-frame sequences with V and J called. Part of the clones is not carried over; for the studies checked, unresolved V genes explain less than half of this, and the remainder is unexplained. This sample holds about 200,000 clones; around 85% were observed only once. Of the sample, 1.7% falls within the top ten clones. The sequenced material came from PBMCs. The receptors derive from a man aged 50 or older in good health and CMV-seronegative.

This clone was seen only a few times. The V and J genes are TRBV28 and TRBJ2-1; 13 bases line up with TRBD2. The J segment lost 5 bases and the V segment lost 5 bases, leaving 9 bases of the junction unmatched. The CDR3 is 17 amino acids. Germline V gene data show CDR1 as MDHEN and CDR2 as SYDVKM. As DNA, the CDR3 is TGTGCCAGCAGTCTCTCCTCCGGGACTAGCGGGAACAATGAGCAGTTCTTC. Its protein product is CASSLSSGTSGNNEQFF.

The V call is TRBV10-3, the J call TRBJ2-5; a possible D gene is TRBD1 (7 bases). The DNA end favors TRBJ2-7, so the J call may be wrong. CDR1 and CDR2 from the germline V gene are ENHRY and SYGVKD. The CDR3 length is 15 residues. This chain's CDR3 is CAIKDQGGGNYEQYF. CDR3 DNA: TGTGCCATCAAAGACCAGGGGGGCGGGAACTACGAGCAGTACTTC.

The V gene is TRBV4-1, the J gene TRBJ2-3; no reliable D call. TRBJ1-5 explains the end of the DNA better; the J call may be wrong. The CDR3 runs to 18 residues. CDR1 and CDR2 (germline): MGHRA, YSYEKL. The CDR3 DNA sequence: TGCGCCAGCACCGTAGAACCGGGCCTAGCTATTAACACAGATACGCAGCATTTT. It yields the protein CASTVEPGLAINTDTQHF.

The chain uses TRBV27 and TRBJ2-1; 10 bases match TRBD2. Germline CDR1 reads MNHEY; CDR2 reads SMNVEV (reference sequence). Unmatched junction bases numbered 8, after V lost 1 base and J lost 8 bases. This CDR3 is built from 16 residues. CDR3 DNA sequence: TGTGCCAGCAGTTTATTCAGAAGCGGGACTAGCGATGAGCAGTTCTTC. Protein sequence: CASSLFRSGTSDEQFF.